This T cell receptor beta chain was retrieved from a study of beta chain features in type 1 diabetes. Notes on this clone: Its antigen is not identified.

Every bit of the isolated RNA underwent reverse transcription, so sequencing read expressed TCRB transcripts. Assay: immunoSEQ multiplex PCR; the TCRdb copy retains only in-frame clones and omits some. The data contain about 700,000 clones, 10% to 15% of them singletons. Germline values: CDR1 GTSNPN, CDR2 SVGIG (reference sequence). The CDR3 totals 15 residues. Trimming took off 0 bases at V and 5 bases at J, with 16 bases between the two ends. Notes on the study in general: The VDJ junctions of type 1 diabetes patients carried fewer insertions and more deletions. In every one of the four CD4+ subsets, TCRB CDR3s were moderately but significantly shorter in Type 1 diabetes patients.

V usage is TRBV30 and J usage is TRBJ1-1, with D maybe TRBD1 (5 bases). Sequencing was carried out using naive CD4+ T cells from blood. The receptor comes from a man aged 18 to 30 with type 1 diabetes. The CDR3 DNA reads TGTGCCTGGAGTGTAAATGGTGCGGGGGGGACTGAAGCTTTCTTT. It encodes CAWSVNGAGGTEAFF.